This T cell receptor (beta chain) was identified in a study of T cell responses to AZD1222 COVID-19 vaccine. Pooling was applied to second doses at about 4 or about 12 weeks. The count of this clone is one. Its target is not known. Study-level points and caveats: Close to half of spike-specific TCRs reportedly recognize unmutated variant regions. Clonal diversity may have been underestimated, and the donors were mostly white British, with more females than males. Breadth and depth of Spike-specific TCRs rose after two AZD1222 doses.

Germline V lookup: CDR1 ENHRY, CDR2 SYGVKD. V gave up 2 bases and J gave up 0 bases; unmatched junction bases: 5. The length of the CDR3 is 16 residues. Method: immunoSEQ multiplex PCR; TCRdb's copy keeps in-frame clones and lacks some. Here the sample spans approximately 75,000 clones, 85% to 90% being singletons. The origin of this receptor is an adult who received the AZD1222 COVID-19 vaccine. V is TRBV10-3 and J is TRBJ2-7; the match to TRBD1 covers 9 bases. Here the sequenced sample was peripheral blood, taken 28 days after the second AZD1222 dose. The CDR3 spells CAISERTGEPSYEQYF. The CDR3 DNA reads as TGTGCCATCAGTGAGCGGACAGGGGAACCCTCCTACGAGCAGTACTTC.